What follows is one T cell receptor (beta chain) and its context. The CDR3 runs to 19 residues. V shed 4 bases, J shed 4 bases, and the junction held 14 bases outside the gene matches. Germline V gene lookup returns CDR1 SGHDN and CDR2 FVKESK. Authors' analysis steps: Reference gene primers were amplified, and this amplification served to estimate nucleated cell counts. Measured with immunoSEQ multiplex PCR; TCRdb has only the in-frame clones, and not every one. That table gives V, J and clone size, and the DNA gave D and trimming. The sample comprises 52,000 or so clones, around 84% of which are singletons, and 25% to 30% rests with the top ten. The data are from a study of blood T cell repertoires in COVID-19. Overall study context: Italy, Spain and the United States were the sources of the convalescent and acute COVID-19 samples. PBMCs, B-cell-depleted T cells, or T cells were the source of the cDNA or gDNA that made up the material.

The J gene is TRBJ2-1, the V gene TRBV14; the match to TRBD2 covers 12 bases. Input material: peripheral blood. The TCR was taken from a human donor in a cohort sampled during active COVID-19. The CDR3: CASSPSYYSSGRAYNEQFF. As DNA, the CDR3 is TGTGCCAGCAGCCCTTCCTACTACTCTAGCGGGAGGGCATACAATGAGCAGTTCTTC. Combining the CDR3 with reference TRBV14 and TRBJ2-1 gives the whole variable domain EAGVTQFPSHSVIEKGQTVTLRCDPISGHDNLYWYRRVMGKEIKFLLHFVKESKQDESGMPNNRFLAERTGGTYSTLKVQPAELEDSGVYFCASSPSYYSSGRAYNEQFFGPGTRLTVL.